This entry describes one TCR beta chain. TCRdb's table, derived via immunoSEQ multiplex PCR, lists solely in-frame clones and lacks some. In the table there are under 200,000 clones, roughly nine tenths of which are singletons. This record belongs to a study of T cell responses to AZD1222 COVID-19 vaccine. Germline V gives CDR1 SEHNR, CDR2 FQNEAQ (reference sequence). This CDR3 spans 14 amino acids. Trimming removed 4 bases at V and 7 bases at J, with 17 bases between. The TCR comes from an adult in good health. This chain joins TRBV7-9 and TRBJ2-7; possible D gene TRBD2, 6 bases. The sequencing here drew on peripheral blood, taken on day 0 of AZD1222 vaccination. CDR3 sequence reads: CASSWRDGPGEQYF. CDR3 sequence (DNA): TGTGCCAGCAGCTGGAGGGACGGACCGGGGGAGCAGTACTTC.